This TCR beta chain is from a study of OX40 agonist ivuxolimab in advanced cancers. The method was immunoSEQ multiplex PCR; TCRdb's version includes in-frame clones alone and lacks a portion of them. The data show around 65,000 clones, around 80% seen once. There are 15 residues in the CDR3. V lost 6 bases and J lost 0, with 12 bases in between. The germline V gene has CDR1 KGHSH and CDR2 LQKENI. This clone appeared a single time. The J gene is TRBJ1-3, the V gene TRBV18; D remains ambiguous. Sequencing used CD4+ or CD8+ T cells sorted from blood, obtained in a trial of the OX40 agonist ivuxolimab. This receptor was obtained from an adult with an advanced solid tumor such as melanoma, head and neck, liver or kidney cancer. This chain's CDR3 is CASSPGLGSGNTIYF. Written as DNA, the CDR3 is TGTGCCAGCTCGCCCGGACTGGGCTCTGGAAACACCATATATTTT.